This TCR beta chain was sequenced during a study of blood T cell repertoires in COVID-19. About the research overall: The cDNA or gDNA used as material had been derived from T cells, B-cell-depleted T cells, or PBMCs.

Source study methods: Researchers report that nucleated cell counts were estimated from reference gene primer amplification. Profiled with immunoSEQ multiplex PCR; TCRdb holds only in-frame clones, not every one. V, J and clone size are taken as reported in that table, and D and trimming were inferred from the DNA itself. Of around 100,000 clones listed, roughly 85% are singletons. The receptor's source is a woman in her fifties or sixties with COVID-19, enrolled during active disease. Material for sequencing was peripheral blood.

The CDR3 nucleotides read TGTGCCAGCAGCCAAGATCAAGGGGACAATGAGCAGTTCTTC. Translating gives CASSQDQGDNEQFF. The genes are TRBV4-2 and TRBJ2-1; D may be TRBD1 (5 bases). CDR1 and CDR2 (germline): LGHNA, YNFKEQ. Trimming cost V 0 bases and J 5 bases, with 8 bases left between them. The CDR3 is 14 amino acids.